The clone carrying this T cell receptor beta chain was recorded at least ten times. At one end, the junction sequence differs from germline, possibly due to a read error. This entry comes from a study of blood T cells in healthy people across ages. PCR was performed a second time for about 7 to 12 cycles using a sample-barcoded 5' primer and a J-beta primer mix. TCRdb re-analysed the 5' RACE reads in MiXCR, keeping a single row per CDR3 protein. The sample lists about 640,000 distinct CDR3 sequences; 25% to 30% were seen once. Isolation per sample recovered at least 7 million PBMCs. CDR1 is SSHAT and CDR2 is FNYEAQ in the germline V gene (reference sequence). This CDR3 spans 15 amino acids.

Sequencing was done on a sample of blood. The V and J genes are TRBV7-7 and TRBJ2-5; tentative D call: TRBD2 (6 bases). The clonotype was recovered from a woman of 80 years or more in good health. The CDR3 here is CASSLVGGSRETQYF. The CDR3 DNA follows: TGTGCTAGCAGCTTAGTCGGAGGGTCGAGAGAGACCCAGTACTTC.